This T cell receptor (beta chain) was found in a study of blood T cell repertoires in COVID-19. At the level of the study: Sites in the United States, Italy and Spain provided acute and convalescent COVID-19 samples. T cells, B-cell-depleted T cells, or PBMCs supplied cDNA or gDNA.

The CDR3 spans 15 residues. V lost 6 bases to trimming and J lost 4 bases; unmatched junction nucleotides: 9. CDR1 and CDR2 from the germline V gene are LGHDT and YNNKEL (reference sequence). How the authors handled the data: From reference gene primer amplification, estimates of nucleated cell counts were derived. Sequenced by immunoSEQ multiplex PCR; TCRdb stores in-frame clones only, minus some. D and trimming were read from the DNA, whereas the V and J calls and clone size are those reported in that table. The sample comprises fewer than 150,000 clones, around three quarters of which are singletons, and 9.5% to 14% rests with the top ten.

The V and J genes are TRBV3-1 (or the pseudogene TRBV3-2) and TRBJ2-5; TRBD2 agrees at 9 bases. The sample comprised peripheral blood. The TCR originated in a human donor in a cohort sampled during active COVID-19. CDR3 nucleotide sequence: TGTGCCAGCAGAGCCCAGCGGGGGGCGGGAGAGACCCAGTACTTC. It translates to CASRAQRGAGETQYF.